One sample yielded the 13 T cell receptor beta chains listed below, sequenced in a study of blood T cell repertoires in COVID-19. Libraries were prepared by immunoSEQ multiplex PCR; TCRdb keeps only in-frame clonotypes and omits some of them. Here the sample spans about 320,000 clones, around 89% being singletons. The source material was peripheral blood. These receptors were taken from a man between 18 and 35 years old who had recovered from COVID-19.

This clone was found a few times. CDR3 bases: TGTGCCAGTAGTATAGTGGCGGACAGGGACTATGGCTACACCTTC. Its translation is CASSIVADRDYGYTF. The chain joins TRBV19 to TRBJ1-2; 8 bases are a match to TRBD1. The CDR3 has 15 amino acids. V gave up 1 base and J gave up 3 bases; unmatched junction bases: 4. In germline, CDR1 is LNHDA, CDR2 SQIVND (reference sequence). The full variable domain, its missing parts supplied by reference TRBV19 and TRBJ1-2, is DGGITQSPKYLFRKEGQNVTLSCEQNLNHDAMYWYRQDPGQGLRLIYYSQIVNDFQKGDIAEGYSVSREKKESFPLTVTSAQKNPTAFYLCASSIVADRDYGYTFGSGTRLTVV.

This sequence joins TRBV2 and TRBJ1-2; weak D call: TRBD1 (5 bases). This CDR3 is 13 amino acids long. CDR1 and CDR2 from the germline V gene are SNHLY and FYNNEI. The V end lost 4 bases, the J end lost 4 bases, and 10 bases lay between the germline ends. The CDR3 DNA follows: TGTGCCAGCAGTGCTGCAGGGTTCTATGGCTACACCTTC. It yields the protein CASSAAGFYGYTF.

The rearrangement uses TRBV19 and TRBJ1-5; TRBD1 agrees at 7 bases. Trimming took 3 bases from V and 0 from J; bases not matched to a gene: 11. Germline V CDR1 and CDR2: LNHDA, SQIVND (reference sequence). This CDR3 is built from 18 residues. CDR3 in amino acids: CASSMRGPPQNSNQPQHF. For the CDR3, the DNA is TGTGCCAGTAGTATGAGGGGGCCTCCCCAGAATAGCAATCAGCCCCAGCATTTT.

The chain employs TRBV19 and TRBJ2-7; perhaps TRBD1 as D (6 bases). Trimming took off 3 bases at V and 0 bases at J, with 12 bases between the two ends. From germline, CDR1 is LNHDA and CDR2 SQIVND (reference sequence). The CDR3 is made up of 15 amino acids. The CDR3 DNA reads TGTGCCAGTAGTATCGACAGGCAAAGCTCCTACGAGCAGTACTTC. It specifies CASSIDRQSSYEQYF.

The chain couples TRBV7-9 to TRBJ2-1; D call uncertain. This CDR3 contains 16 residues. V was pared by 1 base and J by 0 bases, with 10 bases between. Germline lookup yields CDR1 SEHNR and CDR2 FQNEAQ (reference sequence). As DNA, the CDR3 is TGTGCCAGCAGCTTAGTCGGCGGTAGCTCCTACAATGAGCAGTTCTTC. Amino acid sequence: CASSLVGGSSYNEQFF.

This CDR3 is CASRLGQAASYEQYF. The CDR3 nucleotides are TGTGCCAGCAGGTTGGGACAGGCGGCCTCCTACGAGCAGTACTTC. The V call is TRBV7-3, the J call TRBJ2-7; 8 bases fit TRBD1. The CDR3 is 15 residues long. Per germline, CDR1 SGHTA and CDR2 FQGTGA. J was trimmed by 0 bases and V by 6 bases; bases with no gene match: 7.

The chain's CDR3 is CASGGARVYEQFF. The CDR3 nucleotides are TGTGCCAGCGGGGGGGCCCGGGTTTATGAGCAGTTCTTC. The gene calls are TRBV12-3 or TRBV12-4 and TRBJ2-1; a possible D gene is TRBD2 (7 bases). Trimming removed 8 bases at V and 8 bases at J, with 16 bases between. The CDR3 covers 13 residues.

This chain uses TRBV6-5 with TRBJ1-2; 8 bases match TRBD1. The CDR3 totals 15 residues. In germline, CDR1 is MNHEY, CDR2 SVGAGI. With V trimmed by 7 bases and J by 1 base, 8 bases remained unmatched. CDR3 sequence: CASNNQGASNYGYTF. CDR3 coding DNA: TGTGCCAGCAACAATCAGGGGGCTAGTAACTATGGCTACACCTTC.

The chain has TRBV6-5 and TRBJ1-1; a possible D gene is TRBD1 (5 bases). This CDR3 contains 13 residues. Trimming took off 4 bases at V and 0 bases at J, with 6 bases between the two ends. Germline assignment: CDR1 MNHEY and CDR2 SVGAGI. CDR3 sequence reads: CASSSGMNTEAFF. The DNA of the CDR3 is TGTGCCAGCAGTTCAGGGATGAACACTGAAGCTTTCTTT.

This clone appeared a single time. The CDR3 nucleotides are TGTGCCAGCAGCCCCGCCATGGGACTAGGTTACAATGAGCAGTTCTTC. This translates into CASSPAMGLGYNEQFF. V usage is TRBV7-8 and J usage is TRBJ2-1; 8 positions match TRBD2. The CDR3 contains 16 residues. The V segment lost 5 bases and the J segment 4 bases; nucleotides outside the gene matches: 10. Germline V gives CDR1 SGHVS, CDR2 FQNEAQ.

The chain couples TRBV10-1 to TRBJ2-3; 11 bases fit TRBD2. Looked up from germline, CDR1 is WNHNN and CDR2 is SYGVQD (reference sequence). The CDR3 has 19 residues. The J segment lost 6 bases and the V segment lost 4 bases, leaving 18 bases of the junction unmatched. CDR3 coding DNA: TGCGCCAGCAGTGTAGCCCTTCTTAGACTAGCGGGGCGCTGGGATACGCAGTATTTT. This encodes CASSVALLRLAGRWDTQYF.

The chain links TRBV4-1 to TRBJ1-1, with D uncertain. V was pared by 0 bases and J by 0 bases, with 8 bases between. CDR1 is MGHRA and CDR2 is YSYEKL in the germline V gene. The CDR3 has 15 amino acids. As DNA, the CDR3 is TGCGCCAGCAGCCAAGAAATGGCAATGAACACTGAAGCTTTCTTT. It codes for CASSQEMAMNTEAFF.

The CDR3 spells CASSQDWPGLAGYFGELFF. CDR3 DNA sequence: TGCGCCAGCAGCCAAGATTGGCCGGGACTAGCGGGCTATTTCGGGGAGCTGTTTTTT. This sequence joins TRBV4-3 and TRBJ2-2; 12 nucleotides match TRBD2. Trimming took 0 bases from V and 7 from J; bases not matched to a gene: 12. This CDR3 spans 19 amino acids. Germline V CDR1 and CDR2: LGHNA, YSLEER.